These T cell receptor beta chains were read from a single sample in a study of cytomegalovirus exposure and HLA in healthy donors. Profiling relied on immunoSEQ multiplex PCR, and the TCRdb table lists in-frame clones only, not all of them. The data hold about 160,000 clones, with about 96% observed a single time. The material sequenced was PBMCs. These receptors came from a woman between 18 and 29 years old in good health and CMV-seronegative. The CDR3 runs from the conserved cysteine through the conserved F or W. The size entry is marked missing in some rows and otherwise reads once, few, many or a size class.

v_call	clone_size	j_call	cdr3_aa
TRBV4-3	NA	TRBJ2-6	CASSRHRGAGSGANVLTF
TRBV6-5	NA	TRBJ1-1	CASSYSLGVDTEAFF
TRBV6-5	NA	TRBJ1-5	CASRPPGGPQHF
TRBV4-2	NA	TRBJ2-1	CASSQVGWGGVEQFF
TRBV19	NA	TRBJ2-2	CASSVTGGSGELFF
TRBV6-1	once	TRBJ2-3	CASSPARGTDTQYF
TRBV7-2	NA	TRBJ2-7	CASSYDRGRYEQYF
TRBV7-9	NA	TRBJ2-7	CASSPQGTYEQYF
TRBV4-3	NA	TRBJ1-4	CASSQDTFATNEKLFF
TRBV5-8	NA	TRBJ2-3	CASSLSQGDTQYF
TRBV10-1	NA	TRBJ1-1	CASNDSLRGNTEAFF
TRBV15	NA	TRBJ2-1	CATSPTQGHVDSNEQFF
TRBV4-2	NA	TRBJ2-3	CASSELAGDQDTQYF
TRBV7-9	once	TRBJ2-1	CASIPSGGGAYEQFF
TRBV9	NA	TRBJ2-3	CASSVAGNTDTQYF
TRBV7-3	NA	TRBJ2-2	CASTSGTANTGELFF
TRBV6-5	NA	TRBJ2-1	CASRSGLTTFNEQFF
TRBV4-3	NA	TRBJ1-6	CASSPSTVNSPLHF
TRBV6-5	NA	TRBJ2-3	CASSLTSGALWDTQYF
TRBV23-1	few	TRBJ2-7	CASGVFAGVEQYF
TRBV7-3	NA	TRBJ2-3	CASSLMGDSGGGFHF
TRBV4-2	NA	TRBJ2-2	CASSQRMGQGYHGELFF
TRBV7-9	NA	TRBJ1-5	CASSLAAGIDQPQHF
TRBV27	once	TRBJ2-2	CASSLGGVTGELFF
TRBV6-1	NA	TRBJ2-3	CASSENPAGAHTDTQYF
TRBV4-3	NA	TRBJ2-1	CASSQEPPGLAGGSSYNEQFF
TRBV4-1	NA	TRBJ2-1	CASSQGWGGANHEQFF
TRBV5-6	NA	TRBJ1-1	CASSFYTEAFF
TRBV10-3	NA	TRBJ1-6	CAISDHRFGYSPLHF
TRBV12-2	NA	TRBJ2-3	CASRLVINQVVTSGPDTQYF
TRBV9	once	TRBJ1-2	CASSGSGGLLEDGYTF
TRBV5-1	NA	TRBJ2-4	CASSRRTGSTTIQYF
TRBV5-6	NA	TRBJ1-6	CASSFVSGSDSPLHF
TRBV11-2	NA	TRBJ1-2	CASAKTGSLNYGYTF
TRBV7-6	NA	TRBJ2-1	CASSLDGGPPDEQFF
TRBV19	NA	TRBJ1-2	CASSTGSELYGYTF
TRBV15	NA	TRBJ1-5	CATSTRHNQPQHF
TRBV19	NA	TRBJ1-4	CASSISGGRNNEKLFF
TRBV5-4	few	TRBJ2-7	CASSFGLAGGVYEQYF
TRBV27	NA	TRBJ2-3	CASLPTAGGTDTQYF
TRBV4-3	NA	TRBJ1-4	CASSHLPGAGNEKLFF
TRBV9	NA	TRBJ2-3	CASSVAGDSTDTQYF
TRBV29-1	few	TRBJ1-1	CSVGSGMNTEAFF
TRBV25-1	few	TRBJ1-2	CASSGPYGGYTF
TRBV23-1	NA	TRBJ2-3	CASSQSRASRNF
TRBV25-1	NA	TRBJ1-2	CASSEGSRGRGYGYTF
TRBV10-3	NA	TRBJ2-1	CAISGIIGQAYNEQFF
TRBV18	NA	TRBJ1-1	CASLQGLNTEAFF
TRBV9	NA	TRBJ2-2	CASSVRGGNTGELFF
TRBV7-9	NA	TRBJ2-7	CASSISGGDYEQYF
TRBV30	NA	TRBJ2-1	CAWSVRGGNHEQFF
TRBV12-5	once	TRBJ2-5	CASGLGLAGGVHYF
TRBV7-8	few	TRBJ1-2	CASSDSWREVFGYTF
TRBV11-2	few	TRBJ2-7	CASSSAYEQYF
TRBV29-1	NA	TRBJ2-3	CSVLGDRGSTDTQYF